The present T cell receptor (beta chain) was sequenced within a study of cytomegalovirus exposure and HLA in healthy donors. PCR amplification relied on 60 Vbeta primers (plus 13 Jbeta primers). This table comes from immunoSEQ multiplex PCR, and its TCRdb copy is limited to in-frame clones, with some not included. Here the sample spans 120,000 or so clones, about 81% being singletons. V was trimmed by 0 bases and J by 9 bases, leaving 12 bases between them. The CDR3 totals 14 residues. CDR1 LNHNV and CDR2 YYDKDF come from the germline V gene (reference sequence). This clonotype was obtained from a middle-aged man in good health and CMV-seronegative. Sequences were obtained from PBMCs. The rearrangement links TRBV15 to TRBJ2-1, with a possible D match to TRBD2 (5 bases). The CDR3 reads CATSRDFGRGEQFF. CDR3 DNA: TGTGCCACCAGCAGAGATTTTGGTCGGGGTGAGCAGTTCTTC.